Each of the 10 T cell receptor beta chains below was sequenced from the same sample in a study of T cell repertoires in cytomegalovirus infection. These receptors have no identified antigens. Via MiXCR, TCRdb re-called the reads, giving one row per CDR3 protein. The sample has some 220,000 distinct CDR3 sequences, 35% to 40% seen once. Source: CD8+ T cells from cultured PBMCs, taken from culture after CMV antigen stimulation. The receptor source for this set is a human donor in good health (CMV status not recorded). Some clones in this sample may be carry-over from other donors' samples.

The chain employs TRBV28 and TRBJ2-7, with D hard to call. The CDR3 is 14 amino acids. Germline V gives CDR1 MDHEN, CDR2 SYDVKM. Trimming took 3 bases from V and 0 from J, leaving 9 bases between them. CDR3 loop: CASSFRSASYEQYF. CDR3 sequence (DNA): TGTGCCAGCAGTTTCAGGAGCGCCTCCTACGAGCAGTACTTC. Full variable domain (rest looked up from reference TRBV28 and TRBJ2-7): DVKVTQSSRYLVKRTGEKVFLECVQDMDHENMFWYRQDPGLGLRLIYFSYDVKMKEKGDIPEGYSVSREKKERFSLILESASTNQTSMYLCASSFRSASYEQYFGPGTRLTVT.

The V gene is TRBV10-3, the J gene TRBJ2-7; 9 positions match TRBD1. V shed 2 bases and J 5 bases; nucleotides not matched to a gene: 7. The CDR3 is 15 residues long. Germline V gene sequence: CDR1 ENHRY, CDR2 SYGVKD. The CDR3 sequence: CAISEATGGGHEQYF. CDR3 nucleotide sequence: TGTGCCATCAGTGAGGCCACAGGGGGCGGGCACGAGCAGTACTTC.

V is TRBV7-6 and J is TRBJ1-1; D unresolved. V was trimmed by 5 bases and J by 3 bases, leaving 13 bases between them. The CDR3 covers 14 residues. CDR1 and CDR2 from the germline V gene are SGHVS and FNYEAQ. The CDR3 reads CASSPRTDYTEAFF. CDR3 nucleotide sequence: TGTGCCAGCAGCCCCCGGACGGACTACACTGAAGCTTTCTTT.

The V call is TRBV7-6, the J call TRBJ2-2; 8 nucleotides align to TRBD2. The CDR3 is made up of 19 amino acids. V trimming: 5 bases; J trimming: 0 bases; junction bases outside the gene matches: 14. The germline CDR1 and CDR2 sequences are SGHVS and FNYEAQ. In DNA form, the CDR3 reads TGTGCCAGCAGCCTCTGGGGAAGCGGGGGAAACGCGAACACCGGGGAGCTGTTTTTT. Its protein product is CASSLWGSGGNANTGELFF.

This clonotype has more than one count but fewer than ten. This rearrangement joins TRBV27 to TRBJ2-3; D unresolved. V was cut by 3 bases and J by 6 bases, with 7 bases left in between. Germline V gene sequence: CDR1 MNHEY, CDR2 SMNVEV (reference sequence). This CDR3 has 12 residues. The CDR3 protein is CASSFPPDTQYF. The CDR3 nucleotides are TGTGCCAGCAGTTTCCCGCCTGATACGCAGTATTTT.

The chain uses TRBV27 and TRBJ2-1; perhaps D is TRBD1 or TRBD2 (7 bases each). This CDR3 is 16 amino acids long. Germline V CDR1 and CDR2: MNHEY, SMNVEV (reference sequence). The V end lost 7 bases, the J end lost 0 bases, and 16 bases lay between the germline ends. The CDR3 loop is CASIEGAGASYNEQFF. The CDR3 DNA reads TGTGCCAGCATAGAGGGGGCGGGGGCCTCCTACAATGAGCAGTTCTTC.

This clonotype was seen only a few times. The chain recombines TRBV6-5 with TRBJ2-2; 9 bases fit TRBD1. Looked up from germline, CDR1 is MNHEY and CDR2 is SVGAGI. The V and J ends lost 0 bases and 1 base, in that order; junction bases with no gene match: 12. This CDR3 spans 20 amino acids. CDR3 DNA sequence: TGTGCCAGCAGTTACTCGATTTGGGACAGGGCAAAAGGGAACACCGGGGAGCTGTTTTTT. Protein sequence: CASSYSIWDRAKGNTGELFF.

The CDR3 spells CASSSDRVGEKLFF. DNA for the CDR3: TGTGCCAGCAGCTCCGACAGGGTTGGTGAAAAACTGTTTTTT. The chain couples TRBV7-6 to TRBJ1-4; 7 bases are a match to TRBD1. The V gene's germline CDR1 is SGHVS and CDR2 FNYEAQ. CDR3 length: 14 amino acids. Germline trimming cut 4 bases from V and 7 bases from J; bases unmatched to any gene: 6.

This chain's CDR3 is CASSPPATHSYEQYF. Here the CDR3 DNA reads TGTGCCAGCAGCCCCCCGGCGACACACTCGTACGAGCAGTACTTC. The V gene is TRBV7-9, the J gene TRBJ2-7, with D uncertain. This CDR3 is 15 amino acids long. The germline V gene has CDR1 SEHNR and CDR2 FQNEAQ (reference sequence). V was trimmed by 5 bases and J by 4 bases, leaving 18 bases between them.

This clonotype was counted a few times. The chain links TRBV10-3 to TRBJ2-1; D gene unclear. The V gene lost 3 bases and the J gene lost 10 bases, with 10 bases spanning the gap. The CDR3 runs 12 residues. Germline-derived CDR1 and CDR2 are ENHRY and SYGVKD. CDR3 sequence: CAISDPGGEQFF. The CDR3 nucleotides read TGTGCCATCAGTGACCCCGGTGGGGAGCAGTTCTTC.